A selection of T cell receptor beta chains follows, all from one sample in a study of blood T cell repertoires in COVID-19. Produced via immunoSEQ multiplex PCR; TCRdb's table is partial and in-frame only. The table has a few hundred thousand clones, about 86% seen once. The sequenced sample consisted of PBMCs or T cells enriched from blood (not recorded which). The receptor source for this set is a woman aged 40 to 50 with acute COVID-19. Both conserved end residues are part of each CDR3. The D gene is left open where the match is weak. Not every row has a clone size; where given, it reads once, few, many or a size class.

j_gene | d_gene | abundance | v_gene | CDR3aa | CDR3nt
TRBJ1-5 | - | few | TRBV28 | CASSPNRGQYSNQPQHF | TGTGCCAGCAGCCCGAACCGTGGACAGTATAGCAATCAGCCCCAGCATTTT
TRBJ2-1 | TRBD1 | - | TRBV7-2 | CASSSGTGGWNEQFF | TGTGCCAGCAGCTCCGGGACAGGGGGGTGGAATGAGCAGTTCTTC
TRBJ2-6 | TRBD1 | - | TRBV11-2 | CASSLGQGISGANVLTF | TGTGCCAGCAGCTTAGGACAGGGAATATCTGGGGCCAACGTCCTGACTTTC
TRBJ1-5 | - | - | TRBV5-6 | CASSSYKLTADSNQPQHF | TGTGCCAGCAGCTCCTACAAACTGACTGCTGATAGCAATCAGCCCCAGCATTTT
TRBJ1-6 | - | - | TRBV11-3 | CASSLGGNSPLHF | TGTGCCAGCAGCTTAGGAGGGAATTCACCCCTCCACTTT
TRBJ1-3 | - | few | TRBV5-5 | CASSLEGGISGNTIYF | TGTGCCAGCAGCTTGGAAGGGGGAATCTCTGGAAACACCATATATTTT
TRBJ1-5 | TRBD1 | - | TRBV27 | CASSSRQGLQPQHF | TGTGCCAGCAGTTCCCGACAGGGACTTCAGCCCCAGCATTTT
TRBJ2-7 | TRBD2 | - | TRBV7-6 | CASSGPKAGGPHLFYEQYF | TGTGCCAGCAGCGGCCCCAAGGCGGGAGGGCCCCACTTATTTTACGAGCAGTACTTC
TRBJ2-2 | TRBD1 | - | TRBV9 | CASSVFQGANTGELFF | TGTGCCAGCAGCGTCTTCCAGGGGGCCAACACCGGGGAGCTGTTTTTT
TRBJ1-6 | TRBD1 | - | TRBV5-1 | CASSLTLRRTGGNSPLHF | TGCGCCAGCAGCTTGACCTTAAGAAGGACAGGGGGAAATTCACCCCTCCACTTT
TRBJ1-6 | - | - | TRBV23-1 | CATPGGGYNSPLHF | TGCGCCACCCCGGGAGGGGGCTATAATTCACCCCTCCACTTT
TRBJ2-1 | - | - | TRBV5-1 | CASREGDIYNEQFF | TGCGCCAGCAGGGAAGGGGACATATACAATGAGCAGTTCTTC
TRBJ2-1 | TRBD2 | once | TRBV11-3 | CASSMAGGVNNEQFF | TGTGCCAGCAGCATGGCGGGAGGAGTCAACAATGAGCAGTTCTTC
TRBJ2-6 | - | - | TRBV9 | CASSVGGRGGANVLTF | TGTGCCAGCAGCGTAGGGGGGCGCGGTGGGGCCAACGTCCTGACTTTC
TRBJ2-1 | TRBD1 | - | TRBV4-2 | CASSHTGQGSDEQFF | TGTGCCAGCAGCCACACCGGACAGGGAAGCGATGAGCAGTTCTTC
TRBJ2-1 | TRBD2 | - | TRBV9 | CASSVGAGGYNEQFF | TGTGCCAGCAGCGTAGGAGCGGGAGGGTACAATGAGCAGTTCTTC
TRBJ1-6 | - | - | TRBV4-3 | CASSQEREVAYNSPLHF | TGCGCCAGCAGCCAAGAAAGGGAGGTGGCATATAATTCACCCCTCCACTTT
TRBJ2-1 | TRBD1 | once | TRBV9 | CASSVAFGTGVSNEQFF | TGTGCCAGCAGCGTAGCTTTCGGGACAGGGGTGAGTAATGAGCAGTTCTTC
TRBJ2-7 | - | - | TRBV6-2/TRBV6-3 | CASSYYRSSSSYEQYF | TGTGCCAGCAGTTATTACCGGAGCTCGTCCTCCTACGAGCAGTACTTC
TRBJ1-1 | - | - | TRBV5-4 | CASSTQGFGDTEAFF | TGTGCCAGCAGCACGCAGGGGTTTGGGGACACTGAAGCTTTCTTT
TRBJ2-5 | TRBD2 | - | TRBV29-1 | CSVRLGTSGQETQYF | TGCAGCGTACGTCTTGGGACTAGCGGGCAAGAGACCCAGTACTTC
TRBJ1-6 | - | - | TRBV5-1 | CASSPSPGSYNSPLHF | TGCGCCAGCAGCCCCTCTCCCGGGTCCTATAATTCACCCCTCCACTTT
TRBJ2-3 | TRBD2 | - | TRBV19 | CATGGVPTDTQYF | TGTGCCACCGGGGGGGTCCCCACAGATACGCAGTATTTT
TRBJ1-4 | - | - | TRBV3-1/TRBV3-2 | CASSQKGANEKLFF | TGTGCCAGCAGCCAAAAGGGGGCTAATGAAAAACTGTTTTTT
TRBJ2-7 | TRBD2 | - | TRBV10-3 | CATKEASGTYEQYF | TGTGCCACGAAGGAGGCTAGCGGGACCTACGAGCAGTACTTC